This entry is about one T cell receptor beta chain. Germline lookup yields CDR1 LGHNA and CDR2 YSLEER. The CDR3 runs 16 residues. V lost 3 bases to trimming and J lost 1 base, with 16 bases between them. The authors' processing: Reference gene primer amplification yielded estimated nucleated cell counts. The data were produced by immunoSEQ multiplex PCR, yet TCRdb's version contains in-frame clones alone and is incomplete. The V and J calls and clone size are taken from that table; D and trimming were inferred from the DNA. The sample lists roughly 67,000 clones; roughly nine tenths were seen once. These data are taken from a study of blood T cell repertoires in COVID-19. Looking at the study overall: The origin of the acute and convalescent COVID-19 samples was the United States, Italy and Spain. T cells, B-cell-depleted T cells, or PBMCs supplied cDNA or gDNA.

The rearrangement uses TRBV4-3 and TRBJ2-7, with D perhaps matching TRBD1 (5 bases). Specimen: peripheral blood. The sequence was obtained from a man aged 45-65 years with active COVID-19. The CDR3 DNA sequence: TGCGCCAGCAGCCAGGAATTTGGACAATTTTCCTACGAGCAGTACTTC. The encoded protein is CASSQEFGQFSYEQYF.